The 25 T cell receptor beta chains reported below all come from one sample, sequenced in a study of PD-1 blockade in classical Hodgkin lymphoma. The time point is: newly diagnosed, previously untreated cHL patient sample. CD8+ T cells were isolated from thawed PBMCs by magnetic negative selection. The table came from immunoSEQ multiplex PCR; TCRdb's copy has only in-frame clones and leaves some out. Of about 14,000 clones in the sample, approximately 91% were seen once. The sample was CD8+ T cells from blood. The receptors come from a human donor with classical Hodgkin lymphoma.

The chain couples TRBV19 to TRBJ2-3; D not certain. Trimming pared 7 bases from V and 6 bases from J, leaving 14 bases between. Germline-derived CDR1 and CDR2 are LNHDA and SQIVND (reference sequence). The CDR3 has 13 residues. The CDR3: CASTQTPPDTQYF. CDR3 DNA sequence: TGTGCCAGTACCCAGACCCCCCCCGATACGCAGTATTTT.

This clone occurred once. The sample has other DNA sequences that encode this CDR3 too. The chain uses TRBV27 and TRBJ2-7; D gene ambiguous. This CDR3 contains 14 residues. V was trimmed by 7 bases and J by 6 bases, leaving 19 bases between them. The germline CDR1 and CDR2 sequences are MNHEY and SMNVEV (reference sequence). The CDR3 DNA sequence: TGTGCCAGCACCCCCTCCGGGTATCGGCTCGAGCAGTACTTC. This codes for CASTPSGYRLEQYF.

The chain carries TRBV15 and TRBJ2-5; 9 bases agree with TRBD2. CDR3 size: 21 residues. The germline V gene has CDR1 LNHNV and CDR2 YYDKDF (reference sequence). With V trimmed by 3 bases and J by 4 bases, 24 bases remained unmatched. CDR3 amino acids: CATSSAEGEGRLAGRRETQYF. The DNA of the CDR3 is TGTGCCACCAGCAGCGCCGAGGGTGAGGGGCGGCTAGCGGGAAGGCGAGAGACCCAGTACTTC.

The V call is TRBV4-1, the J call TRBJ2-1; 8 nucleotides align to TRBD1. V gave up 7 bases and J gave up 5 bases; unmatched junction bases: 13. The CDR3 loop spans 16 amino acids. CDR1 is MGHRA and CDR2 is YSYEKL in the germline V gene. Written as DNA, the CDR3 is TGCGCCAGCACCTTGGGTCCCAGGGGGCGGGACAATGAGCAGTTCTTC. This codes for CASTLGPRGRDNEQFF.

The V and J genes are TRBV28 and TRBJ2-3, with 8 bases lining up with TRBD2. The CDR3 is 15 residues long. The germline V gene encodes CDR1 MDHEN and CDR2 SYDVKM. The V gene end was trimmed by 2 bases and the J gene end by 2 bases; junction bases not matched to a gene: 3. In nucleotides, the CDR3 is TGTGCCAGCAGTTTAACTAGCGGATACACAGATACGCAGTATTTT. Protein product: CASSLTSGYTDTQYF.

The V call is TRBV5-1, the J call TRBJ2-3, with a possible D match to TRBD2 (5 bases). V was trimmed by 0 bases and J by 5 bases, leaving 13 bases between them. The CDR3 is made up of 15 amino acids. Germline V lookup: CDR1 SGHRS, CDR2 YFSETQ. The CDR3 protein is CASSLATGIGDTQYF. DNA of the CDR3: TGCGCCAGCAGCTTGGCTACGGGAATCGGAGATACGCAGTATTTT.

The chain recombines TRBV15 with TRBJ1-1; D gene unclear. The CDR3 extends over 16 amino acids. The V end lost 3 bases, the J end lost 3 bases, and 17 bases lay between the germline ends. CDR1 is LNHNV and CDR2 is YYDKDF in the germline V gene (reference sequence). The CDR3 sequence is CATSRGYATEDTEAFF. The CDR3 coding sequence is TGTGCCACCAGCAGGGGATACGCTACGGAGGACACTGAAGCTTTCTTT.

This rearrangement joins TRBV11-3 to TRBJ2-2, with TRBD1 matching 10 bases. CDR3 length: 15 amino acids. The V and J ends lost 3 bases and 6 bases, in that order; junction bases with no gene match: 4. CDR1 is SGHNT, CDR2 YENEEA, per germline. CDR3: CASSFRQGAAGELFF. The CDR3 nucleotides read TGTGCCAGCAGCTTTCGACAGGGGGCTGCCGGGGAGCTGTTTTTT.

Comments on this clone: The junction and the germline gene differ at one end; a read error may be behind it. Other DNA sequences in the same sample also yield this CDR3. The chain uses TRBV10-3 and TRBJ1-1; no firm D call. CDR1 is ENHRY, CDR2 SYGVKD, per germline. The CDR3 is 12 amino acids. CDR3 sequence (DNA): TGCGCCATCAGTCACGGGGACACTGAAGCTTTCTTT. Translated: CAISHGDTEAFF.

J is TRBJ2-1 and V is TRBV27, with 7 bases that match TRBD2. The CDR3 totals 16 residues. From germline, CDR1 is MNHEY and CDR2 SMNVEV (reference sequence). The trim removed 3 bases at V and 0 bases at J, leaving 5 bases unmatched. DNA of the CDR3: TGTGCCAGCAGTTTGGGCGGGGGTAGCTCCTACAATGAGCAGTTCTTC. This sequence encodes CASSLGGGSSYNEQFF.

The chain combines TRBV28 with TRBJ1-4, with TRBD1 matching over 9 bases. CDR1 is MDHEN, CDR2 SYDVKM, per germline. Trimming took 4 bases from V and 2 from J; bases not matched to a gene: 2. The CDR3 is made up of 15 amino acids. CDR3 residues: CASSYGQGTNEKLFF. The CDR3 nucleotides read TGTGCCAGCAGTTACGGACAGGGGACTAATGAAAAACTGTTTTTT.

The chain recombines TRBV5-4 with TRBJ2-6; D is ambiguous. Germline CDR1 SGHNT, CDR2 YYREEE (reference sequence). Deletions cut 4 bases from V and 0 bases from J, with 8 bases between. This CDR3 comprises 15 residues. The CDR3 DNA follows: TGTGCCAGCAGCACGTCGGGCTCTGGGGCCAACGTCCTGACTTTC. As protein: CASSTSGSGANVLTF.

The chain links TRBV9 to TRBJ1-6; no clear D gene. The CDR3 spans 15 residues. CDR1 SGDLS and CDR2 YYNGEE come from the germline V gene. Trimming left V 0 bases short and J 7 bases short, with 11 bases between. CDR3 sequence: CASSVAEGLNSPLHF. In DNA, the CDR3 is TGTGCCAGCAGCGTAGCAGAGGGCTTGAATTCACCCCTCCACTTT. Supplemented by reference TRBV9 and TRBJ1-6, the full variable domain reads DSGVTQTPKHLITATGQRVTLRCSPRSGDLSVYWYQQSLDQGLQFLIQYYNGEERAKGNILERFSAQQFPDLHSELNLSSLELGDSALYFCASSVAEGLNSPLHFGNGTRLTVT.

The chain carries TRBV29-1 and TRBJ2-3, with a possible D match to TRBD1 (6 bases). The CDR3 runs 11 residues. Germline V gene sequence: CDR1 SQVTM, CDR2 ANQGSEA. Trimming removed 5 bases from V and 7 bases from J, with 10 bases in between. The CDR3 DNA is TGCAGCGTTCCCGGGACAAATACGCAGTATTTT. Translation: CSVPGTNTQYF.

The chain employs TRBV5-1 and TRBJ2-2; D uncertain. Trimming removed 2 bases from V and 5 bases from J, with 7 bases in between. Per germline, CDR1 SGHRS and CDR2 YFSETQ. This CDR3 has 13 amino acids. CDR3 nucleotide sequence: TGCGCCAGCAGCTTCCCCGAGACCGGGGAGCTGTTTTTT. Its protein is CASSFPETGELFF.

The gene calls are TRBV9 and TRBJ1-4; the D is unclear. Germline CDR1 is SGDLS and CDR2 is YYNGEE. The CDR3 has 12 amino acids. V was trimmed by 3 bases and J by 4 bases, leaving 4 bases between them. CDR3 sequence (DNA): TGTGCCAGCAGCGCCCTTAATGAAAAACTGTTTTTT. It is translated as CASSALNEKLFF.

The gene calls are TRBV19 and TRBJ1-2, with D unresolved. The CDR3 totals 14 residues. Per germline, CDR1 LNHDA and CDR2 SQIVND (reference sequence). The V and J ends lost 6 bases and 2 bases respectively, with 13 bases between them. The CDR3 protein is CASRGSLGNYGYTF. CDR3 DNA: TGTGCCAGTAGGGGCTCCTTGGGGAACTATGGCTACACCTTC.

The chain has TRBV7-9 and TRBJ2-7, with 8 bases aligning to TRBD2. This CDR3 contains 18 residues. Germline lookup yields CDR1 SEHNR and CDR2 FQNEAQ (reference sequence). V lost 5 bases and J lost 2; bases outside the gene matches: 17. As DNA, the CDR3 is TGTGCCAGCAGCCCACAGTGGAGTAGCGGGGATATGCCCTACGAGCAGTACTTC. As protein: CASSPQWSSGDMPYEQYF.

A single count supports this clone. Here the CDR3 reads CASSVGGLNNEQFF. The CDR3 DNA sequence: TGTGCCAGCAGCGTAGGGGGCCTTAACAATGAGCAGTTCTTC. V is TRBV9 and J is TRBJ2-1; possibly TRBD1 for D (5 bases). The ends were cut back, 0 bases at V and 5 bases at J, with 9 bases in the middle. The CDR3 loop spans 14 amino acids. CDR1 is SGDLS, CDR2 YYNGEE, per germline. Based on the CDR3 plus reference TRBV9 and TRBJ2-1, the full variable domain is DSGVTQTPKHLITATGQRVTLRCSPRSGDLSVYWYQQSLDQGLQFLIQYYNGEERAKGNILERFSAQQFPDLHSELNLSSLELGDSALYFCASSVGGLNNEQFFGPGTRLTVL.

This clone appeared a single time. The chain recombines TRBV28 with TRBJ1-2; 10 bases match TRBD1. With 7 bases clipped from V and 4 bases from J, the junction kept 12 bases outside the gene matches. The CDR3 runs 16 residues. Germline CDR1 MDHEN, CDR2 SYDVKM. The CDR3 DNA is TGTGCCAGCATTTTCCTCAGGGACAGGGGATCCTATGGCTACACCTTC. Its protein is CASIFLRDRGSYGYTF.

The V call is TRBV7-6, the J call TRBJ2-2; the match to TRBD2 covers 9 bases. The germline gives CDR1 SGHVS, CDR2 FNYEAQ. V lost 5 bases to trimming and J lost 3 bases; unmatched junction nucleotides: 10. The CDR3 spans 17 residues. The CDR3 nucleotides are TGTGCCAGCAGCCGTGGGCGGGAGGGGGTTGACACCGGGGAGCTGTTTTTT. Protein: CASSRGREGVDTGELFF.

This clone appeared once. The CDR3 spells CYLPGLAGGPTYEQYF. The CDR3 nucleotides read TGTTACTTACCGGGACTAGCGGGAGGGCCGACCTACGAGCAGTACTTC. The genes are TRBV19 and TRBJ2-7, with TRBD2 matching over 16 bases. Germline V lookup: CDR1 LNHDA, CDR2 SQIVND (reference sequence). The CDR3 loop spans 16 amino acids.

V is TRBV19 and J is TRBJ1-2, with D tentatively TRBD1 (5 bases). The CDR3 is 14 amino acids. Germline V gives CDR1 LNHDA, CDR2 SQIVND (reference sequence). V was cut by 7 bases and J by 3 bases, with 15 bases left in between. The CDR3 DNA follows: TGTGCCAGTACCTCTCCCCGGGGGGACTATGGCTACACCTTC. This encodes CASTSPRGDYGYTF.

The CDR3 bases are TGCGCCAGCAGCCAGGCCTTCGGACAGGCCACTGAAGCTTTCTTT. Translated: CASSQAFGQATEAFF. The chain joins TRBV4-1 to TRBJ1-1; 7 bases map to TRBD1. CDR1 and CDR2 (germline): MGHRA, YSYEKL. This CDR3 has 15 amino acids. Unmatched junction bases numbered 8, after V lost 3 bases and J lost 4 bases.

This chain joins TRBV14 and TRBJ1-1, with a possible D match to TRBD1 (6 bases). Germline CDR1 is SGHDN and CDR2 is FVKESK. Between the trimmed V and J ends, which lost 3 bases and 5 bases, there was a span of 16 bases. There are 15 residues in the CDR3. CDR3 nucleotides: TGTGCCAGCAGCCACGCGAACCAGGGGCTTACTGAAGCTTTCTTT. Protein product: CASSHANQGLTEAFF.